Included here is one T cell receptor beta chain sequence, with context. Recovered Cohort 3 donors showed two negative PCRs, clearance, or symptom resolution. The sample originates from a study of blood T cell repertoires in COVID-19. In the original analysis: It was from reference gene primer amplification that nucleated cell counts were estimated. Sequenced by immunoSEQ multiplex PCR; TCRdb stores in-frame clones only, minus some. D and trimming come from the DNA, and the V and J calls and clone size come from that table. The table includes 150,000 to 200,000 clones, approximately 80% detected once. Sequencing used PBMCs or T cells enriched from blood (not recorded which). The origin of this receptor is a man aged 50 or older who had recovered from COVID-19.

CDR3 loop: CASSLDRGGKGTDTQYF. The CDR3 DNA follows: TGTGCCAGCAGCTTAGATCGCGGAGGGAAAGGGACAGATACGCAGTATTTT. V usage is TRBV11-3 and J usage is TRBJ2-3; a weak D match, TRBD2 (6 bases). CDR3 size: 17 residues. CDR1 SGHNT and CDR2 YENEEA come from the germline V gene. Trimming removed 0 bases at V and 3 bases at J, with 16 bases between.